What follows are 14 T cell receptor beta chains derived from one specimen sequenced in a study of T cell responses to AZD1222 COVID-19 vaccine. The protocol was immunoSEQ multiplex PCR, while the TCRdb copy is restricted to in-frame clones and leaves out a portion. The repertoire consists of roughly 120,000 clones, with about 85% occurring once and the leading ten covering around 2.4%. The sample consisted of peripheral blood, taken on day 0 of AZD1222 vaccination. The receptors were sampled from an adult in good health.

Concerning this clone: Distinct nucleotide sequences in the sample also encode this CDR3. The V gene is TRBV5-1, the J gene TRBJ2-7, with TRBD2 matching 13 bases. The V gene's germline CDR1 is SGHRS and CDR2 YFSETQ. Unmatched junction bases numbered 0, after V lost 0 bases and J lost 3 bases. CDR3 length: 15 amino acids. CDR3 nucleotides: TGCGCCAGCAGCTTGGGGACTAGCGGGAGCTACGAGCAGTACTTC. This encodes CASSLGTSGSYEQYF.

The table lists this clone with a count of one. J is TRBJ1-2 and V is TRBV7-9; D perhaps matches TRBD1 (5 bases). The CDR3 has 17 amino acids. The ends were cut back, 3 bases at V and 1 base at J, with 18 bases in the middle. Germline lookup yields CDR1 SEHNR and CDR2 FQNEAQ (reference sequence). As DNA, the CDR3 is TGTGCCAGCAGCTTGGAAGGCGGGGGGGATCTTAACTATGGCTACACCTTC. Protein product: CASSLEGGGDLNYGYTF.

This clone showed up just a few times. The gene calls are TRBV2 and TRBJ1-2; tentatively, D is TRBD1 (6 bases). The CDR3 runs 15 residues. Germline V CDR1 and CDR2: SNHLY, FYNNEI. V lost 5 bases and J lost 0, with 13 bases in between. The CDR3 sequence: CASSPRDTANYGYTF. The DNA of the CDR3 is TGTGCCAGCAGTCCTCGGGACACTGCTAACTATGGCTACACCTTC.

The chain carries TRBV28 and TRBJ2-7; 7 nucleotides align to TRBD2. The CDR3 extends over 15 amino acids. Losses at the gene ends were 8 bases for V and 1 base for J; bases not matched to a gene: 11. Germline CDR1 is MDHEN and CDR2 is SYDVKM. The DNA of the CDR3 is TGTGCCAGCGTCTCTAGCGGCCAGGGATCCTACGAGCAGTACTTC. Translation gives CASVSSGQGSYEQYF.

The chain couples TRBV28 to TRBJ1-4; 7 bases are shared with TRBD1. Germline CDR1 reads MDHEN; CDR2 reads SYDVKM. The J segment lost 5 bases and the V segment lost 6 bases, leaving 21 bases of the junction unmatched. The CDR3 has 19 amino acids. The CDR3 sequence: CASRETDRATYRSNEKLFF. In DNA, the CDR3 is TGTGCCAGCAGAGAGACCGACAGGGCTACGTATCGATCCAATGAAAAACTGTTTTTT.

The chain recombines TRBV19 with TRBJ2-2, with 7 bases matching TRBD2. V lost 7 bases, J lost 3 bases, and 8 bases stayed unmatched. Germline V CDR1 and CDR2: LNHDA, SQIVND (reference sequence). CDR3 length: 15 amino acids. The CDR3, as DNA: TGTGCCAGTACCGCGGGCGGGAGTTACACCGGGGAGCTGTTTTTT. Residues: CASTAGGSYTGELFF.

This clone was seen a handful of times. V and J are TRBV7-2 and TRBJ1-5; D gene unclear. V lost 5 bases and J lost 3, with 14 bases in between. This CDR3 has 15 amino acids. Per the germline V gene, CDR1 is SGHTA and CDR2 is FQGNSA. As DNA, the CDR3 is TGTGCCAGCAGCCTCGGAGGGCTGTTCAATCAGCCCCAGCATTTT. Its translation: CASSLGGLFNQPQHF.

In its sample, this clone is medium-sized. The CDR3 spells CASSNSGTDTQYF. DNA of the CDR3: TGTGCCAGCAGTAACTCCGGCACAGATACGCAGTATTTT. This chain connects TRBV28 to TRBJ2-3; D is unclear. Per the germline V gene, CDR1 is MDHEN and CDR2 is SYDVKM. Trimming stripped 5 bases from V and 1 base from J, with 7 bases between. The CDR3 is made up of 13 amino acids.

The chain employs TRBV28 and TRBJ2-7; TRBD1 matches at 8 bases. Looked up from germline, CDR1 is MDHEN and CDR2 is SYDVKM. V gave up 6 bases and J gave up 0 bases; unmatched junction bases: 4. This CDR3 is built from 14 residues. CDR3 region: CASRRTGSSYEQYF. In DNA, the CDR3 is TGTGCCAGCAGAAGGACAGGGAGCTCCTACGAGCAGTACTTC.

The chain has TRBV12-3 or TRBV12-4 and TRBJ2-1; the D call may be TRBD1 or TRBD2 (6 bases each). The CDR3 runs 13 residues. The V end was cut by 3 bases, the J end by 9 bases, with 12 bases between. The CDR3 coding sequence is TGTGCCAGCAGTTTGGGGGGCTCTCGTGAGCAGTTCTTC. As protein: CASSLGGSREQFF.

The chain joins TRBV6-6 to TRBJ2-3; 12 bases agree with TRBD2. The germline V gene has CDR1 MNHNY and CDR2 SVGAGI (reference sequence). The CDR3 is 15 residues long. Trimming cost V 5 bases and J 4 bases; bases outside gene matches: 4. The CDR3, as DNA: TGTGCCAGCAGTCAACTAGCGGGAGGATCAGATACGCAGTATTTT. Its protein product is CASSQLAGGSDTQYF.

The rearrangement uses TRBV2 and TRBJ2-1; D tentatively fits TRBD1 or TRBD2 (5 bases each). CDR1 and CDR2 (germline): SNHLY, FYNNEI. V lost 7 bases to trimming and J lost 2 bases, with 18 bases between them. This CDR3 region has 16 residues. CDR3: CASTLGVARTYNEQFF. CDR3 coding DNA: TGTGCCAGCACCCTGGGGGTAGCGCGCACCTACAATGAGCAGTTCTTC.

The rearrangement joins TRBV9 to TRBJ1-3; D is unresolved. The length of the CDR3 is 13 residues. Germline V gene lookup returns CDR1 SGDLS and CDR2 YYNGEE. Trimming removed 3 bases from V and 3 bases from J, with 7 bases in between. CDR3 residues: CASSGDNGNTIYF. CDR3 DNA sequence: TGTGCCAGCAGCGGCGACAATGGAAACACCATATATTTT. The variable domain in full, with the rest retrieved from reference TRBV9 and TRBJ1-3, is DSGVTQTPKHLITATGQRVTLRCSPRSGDLSVYWYQQSLDQGLQFLIQYYNGEERAKGNILERFSAQQFPDLHSELNLSSLELGDSALYFCASSGDNGNTIYFGEGSWLTVV.

The DNA of the CDR3 is TGTGCCAGCAGCCGTTTTGGAGCGGACTCTAGCACAGATACGCAGTATTTT. Translating it yields CASSRFGADSSTDTQYF. The J gene is TRBJ2-3, the V gene TRBV4-2; D perhaps matches TRBD2 (5 bases). Germline values: CDR1 LGHNA, CDR2 YNFKEQ. The CDR3 loop spans 17 amino acids. V was cut by 4 bases and J by 0 bases, with 17 bases left in between.